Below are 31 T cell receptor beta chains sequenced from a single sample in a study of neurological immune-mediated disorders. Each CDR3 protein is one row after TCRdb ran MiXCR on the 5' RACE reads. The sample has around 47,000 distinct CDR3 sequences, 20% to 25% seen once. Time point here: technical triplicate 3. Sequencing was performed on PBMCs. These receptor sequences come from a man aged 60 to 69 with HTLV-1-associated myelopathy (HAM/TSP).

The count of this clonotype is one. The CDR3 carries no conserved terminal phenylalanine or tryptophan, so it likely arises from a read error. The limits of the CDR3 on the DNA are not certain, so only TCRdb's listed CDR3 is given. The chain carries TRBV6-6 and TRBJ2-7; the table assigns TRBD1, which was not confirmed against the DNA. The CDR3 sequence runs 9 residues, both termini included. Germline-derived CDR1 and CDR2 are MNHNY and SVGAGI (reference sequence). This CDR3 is CASSRDRGI.

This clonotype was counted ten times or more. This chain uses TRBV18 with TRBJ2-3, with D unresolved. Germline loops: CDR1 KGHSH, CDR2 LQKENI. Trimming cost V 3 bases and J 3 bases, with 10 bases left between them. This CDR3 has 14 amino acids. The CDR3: CASSPVDGTDTQYF. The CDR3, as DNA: TGTGCCAGCTCACCGGTGGACGGGACAGATACGCAGTATTTT.

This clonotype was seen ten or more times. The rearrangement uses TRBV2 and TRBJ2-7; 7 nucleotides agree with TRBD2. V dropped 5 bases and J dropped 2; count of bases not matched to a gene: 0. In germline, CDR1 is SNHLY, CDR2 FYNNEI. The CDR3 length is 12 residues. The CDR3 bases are TGTGCCAGCAGTCTAGCGGCCTACGAGCAGTACTTC. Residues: CASSLAAYEQYF.

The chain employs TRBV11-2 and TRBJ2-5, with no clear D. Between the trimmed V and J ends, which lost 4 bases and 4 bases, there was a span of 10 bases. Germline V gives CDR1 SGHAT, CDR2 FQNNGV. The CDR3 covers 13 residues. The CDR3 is CASSSWTGETQYF. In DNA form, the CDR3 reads TGTGCCAGCAGCTCCTGGACGGGAGAGACCCAGTACTTC.

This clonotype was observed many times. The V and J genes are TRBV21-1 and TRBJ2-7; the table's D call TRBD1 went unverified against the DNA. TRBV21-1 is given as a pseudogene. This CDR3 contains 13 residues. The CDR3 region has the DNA TGTGCCACCCGGGACAGGGCGTTCTACGAGCAGTACTTC. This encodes CATRDRAFYEQYF.

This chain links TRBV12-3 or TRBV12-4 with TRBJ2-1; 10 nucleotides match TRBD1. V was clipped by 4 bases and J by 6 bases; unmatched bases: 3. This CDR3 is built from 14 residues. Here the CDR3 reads CASSSRDRGNEQFF. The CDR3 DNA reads TGTGCCAGCAGTTCAAGGGACAGGGGCAATGAGCAGTTCTTC.

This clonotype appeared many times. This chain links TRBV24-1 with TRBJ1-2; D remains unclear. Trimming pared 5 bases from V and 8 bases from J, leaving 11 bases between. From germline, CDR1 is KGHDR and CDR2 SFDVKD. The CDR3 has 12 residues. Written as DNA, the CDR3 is TGTGCCACCAGTGCGACGTCTTGGGGCTACACCTTC. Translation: CATSATSWGYTF.

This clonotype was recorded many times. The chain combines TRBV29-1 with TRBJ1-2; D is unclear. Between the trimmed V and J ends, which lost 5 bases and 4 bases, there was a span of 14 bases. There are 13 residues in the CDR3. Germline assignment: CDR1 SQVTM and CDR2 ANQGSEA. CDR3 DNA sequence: TGCAGCGTTAATCTGCGGACGGGCTATGGCTACACCTTC. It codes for CSVNLRTGYGYTF.

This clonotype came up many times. The CDR3 loop is CASSLGPVGDGYYGYTF. The CDR3 coding sequence is TGCGCCAGCAGCTTGGGCCCAGTGGGAGACGGGTACTATGGCTACACCTTC. This chain uses TRBV5-1 with TRBJ1-2; the D is unclear. Germline CDR1 is SGHRS and CDR2 is YFSETQ. V was trimmed by 0 bases and J by 3 bases, leaving 18 bases between them. The CDR3 consists of 17 residues. Filled out from reference TRBV5-1 and TRBJ1-2, the complete variable domain reads KAGVTQTPRYLIKTRGQQVTLSCSPISGHRSVSWYQQTPGQGLQFLFEYFSETQRNKGNFPGRFSGRQFSNSRSEMNVSTLELGDSALYLCASSLGPVGDGYYGYTFGSGTRLTVV.

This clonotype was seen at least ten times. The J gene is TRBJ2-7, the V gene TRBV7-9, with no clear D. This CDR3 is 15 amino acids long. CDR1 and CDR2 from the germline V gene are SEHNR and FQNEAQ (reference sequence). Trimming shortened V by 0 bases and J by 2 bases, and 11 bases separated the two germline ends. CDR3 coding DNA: TGTGCCAGCAGCTTAGCCCAAGGGCCCACCTACGAGCAGTACTTC. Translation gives CASSLAQGPTYEQYF. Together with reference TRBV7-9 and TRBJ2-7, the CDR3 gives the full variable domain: DTGVSQNPRHKITKRGQNVTFRCDPISEHNRLYWYRQTLGQGPEFLTYFQNEAQLEKSRLLSDRFSAERPKGSFSTLEIQRTEQGDSAMYLCASSLAQGPTYEQYFGPGTRLTVT.

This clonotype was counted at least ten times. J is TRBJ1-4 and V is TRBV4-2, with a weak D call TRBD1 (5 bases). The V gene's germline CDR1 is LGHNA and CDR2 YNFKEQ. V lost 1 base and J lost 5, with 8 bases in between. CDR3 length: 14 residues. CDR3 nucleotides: TGTGCCAGCAGCCAAGGACAGTTAAATGAAAAACTGTTTTTT. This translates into CASSQGQLNEKLFF.

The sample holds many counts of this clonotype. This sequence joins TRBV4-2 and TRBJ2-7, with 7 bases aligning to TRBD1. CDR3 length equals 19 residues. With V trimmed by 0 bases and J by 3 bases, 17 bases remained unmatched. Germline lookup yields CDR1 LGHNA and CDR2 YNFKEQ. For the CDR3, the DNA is TGTGCCAGCAGCCAAGAATCTTCGAGGACAGGCCCGTTTGGCTACGAGCAGTACTTC. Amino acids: CASSQESSRTGPFGYEQYF.

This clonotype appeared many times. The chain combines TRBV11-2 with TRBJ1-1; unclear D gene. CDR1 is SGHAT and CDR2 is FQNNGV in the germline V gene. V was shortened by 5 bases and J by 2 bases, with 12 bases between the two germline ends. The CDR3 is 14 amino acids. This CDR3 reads CASSPLGRNTEAFF. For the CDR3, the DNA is TGTGCCAGCAGCCCCTTGGGGAGAAACACTGAAGCTTTCTTT.

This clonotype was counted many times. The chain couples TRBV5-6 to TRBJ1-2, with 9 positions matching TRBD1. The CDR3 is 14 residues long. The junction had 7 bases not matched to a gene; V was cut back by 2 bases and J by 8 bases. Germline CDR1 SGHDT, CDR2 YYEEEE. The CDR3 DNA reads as TGTGCCAGCAGCTTCAGGGGACAGGGTGCCGGCTACACCTTC. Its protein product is CASSFRGQGAGYTF.

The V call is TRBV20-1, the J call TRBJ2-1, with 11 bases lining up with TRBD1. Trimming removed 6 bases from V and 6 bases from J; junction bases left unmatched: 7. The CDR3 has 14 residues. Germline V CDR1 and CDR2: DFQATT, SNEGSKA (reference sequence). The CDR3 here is CSAGQGAFGNEQFF. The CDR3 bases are TGCAGTGCCGGACAGGGGGCGTTCGGCAATGAGCAGTTCTTC.

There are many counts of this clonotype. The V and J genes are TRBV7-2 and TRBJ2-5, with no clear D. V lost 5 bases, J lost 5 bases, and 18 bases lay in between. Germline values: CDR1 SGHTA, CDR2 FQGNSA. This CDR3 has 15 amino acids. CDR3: CASSLDSSKTETQYF. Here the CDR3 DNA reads TGTGCCAGCAGCCTAGATAGTTCTAAGACGGAGACCCAGTACTTC.

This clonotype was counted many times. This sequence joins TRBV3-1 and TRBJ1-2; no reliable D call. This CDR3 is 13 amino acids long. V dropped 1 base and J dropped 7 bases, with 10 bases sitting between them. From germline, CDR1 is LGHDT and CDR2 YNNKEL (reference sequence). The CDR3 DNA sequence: TGTGCCAGCAGCCAAGTACTGGAGGGTGGCTACACCTTC. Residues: CASSQVLEGGYTF.

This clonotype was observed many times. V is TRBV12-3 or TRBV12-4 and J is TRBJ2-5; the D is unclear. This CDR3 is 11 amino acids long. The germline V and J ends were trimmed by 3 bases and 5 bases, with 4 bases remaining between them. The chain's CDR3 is CASSFGETQYF. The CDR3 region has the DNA TGTGCCAGCAGTTTTGGGGAGACCCAGTACTTC.

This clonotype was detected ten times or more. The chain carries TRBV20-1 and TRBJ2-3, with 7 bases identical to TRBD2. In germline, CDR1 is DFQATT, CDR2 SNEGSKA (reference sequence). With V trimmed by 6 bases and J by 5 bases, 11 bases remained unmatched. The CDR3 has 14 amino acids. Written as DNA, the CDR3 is TGCAGTGCCGTAGCGGGCGGAAGCCGAGATACGCAGTATTTT. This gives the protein CSAVAGGSRDTQYF.

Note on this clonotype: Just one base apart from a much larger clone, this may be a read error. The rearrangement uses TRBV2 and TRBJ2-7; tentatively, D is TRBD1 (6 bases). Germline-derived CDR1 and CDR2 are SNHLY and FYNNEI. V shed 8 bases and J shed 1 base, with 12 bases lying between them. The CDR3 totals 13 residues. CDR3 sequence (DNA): TGTGCCAGCTCCTGGGGGACATCCTACGAGCAGTACTTC. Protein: CASSWGTSYEQYF.

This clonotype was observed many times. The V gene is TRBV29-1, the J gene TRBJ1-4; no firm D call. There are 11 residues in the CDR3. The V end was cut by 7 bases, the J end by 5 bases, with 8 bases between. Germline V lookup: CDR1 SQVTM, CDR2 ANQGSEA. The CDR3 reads CSARLNEKLFF. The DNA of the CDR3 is TGCAGCGCAAGGTTAAATGAAAAACTGTTTTTT. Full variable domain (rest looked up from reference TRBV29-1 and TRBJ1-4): SAVISQKPSRDICQRGTSLTIQCQVDSQVTMMFWYRQQPGQSLTLIATANQGSEATYESGFVIDKFPISRPNLTFSTLTVSNMSPEDSSIYLCSARLNEKLFFGSGTQLSVL.

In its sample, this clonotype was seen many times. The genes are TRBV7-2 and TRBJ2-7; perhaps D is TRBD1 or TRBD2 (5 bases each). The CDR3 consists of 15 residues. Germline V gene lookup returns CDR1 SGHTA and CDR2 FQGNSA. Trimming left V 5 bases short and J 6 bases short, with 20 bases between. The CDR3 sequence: CASSPPGGRVTEQYF. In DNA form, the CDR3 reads TGTGCCAGCAGCCCTCCCGGAGGCAGGGTTACCGAGCAGTACTTC.

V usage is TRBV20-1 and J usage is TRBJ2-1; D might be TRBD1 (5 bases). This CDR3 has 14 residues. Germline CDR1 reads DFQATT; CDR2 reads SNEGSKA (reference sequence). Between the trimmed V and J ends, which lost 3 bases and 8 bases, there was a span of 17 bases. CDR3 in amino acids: CSARDLRAPYEQFF. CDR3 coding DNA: TGCAGTGCTAGGGATCTCAGGGCCCCCTATGAGCAGTTCTTC.

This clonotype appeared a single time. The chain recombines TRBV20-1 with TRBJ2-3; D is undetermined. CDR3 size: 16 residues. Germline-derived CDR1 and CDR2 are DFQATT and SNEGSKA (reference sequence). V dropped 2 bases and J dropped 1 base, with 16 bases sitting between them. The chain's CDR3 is CSARSTWERGTDTQYF. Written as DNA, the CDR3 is TGCAGTGCTAGAAGTACATGGGAAAGGGGCACAGATACGCAGTATTTT.

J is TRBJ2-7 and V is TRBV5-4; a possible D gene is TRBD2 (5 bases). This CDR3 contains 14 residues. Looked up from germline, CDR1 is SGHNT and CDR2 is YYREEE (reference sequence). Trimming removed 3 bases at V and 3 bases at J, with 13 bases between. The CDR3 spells CASSSDGNIYEQYF. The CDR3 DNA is TGTGCCAGCAGCTCGGACGGGAATATCTACGAGCAGTACTTC.

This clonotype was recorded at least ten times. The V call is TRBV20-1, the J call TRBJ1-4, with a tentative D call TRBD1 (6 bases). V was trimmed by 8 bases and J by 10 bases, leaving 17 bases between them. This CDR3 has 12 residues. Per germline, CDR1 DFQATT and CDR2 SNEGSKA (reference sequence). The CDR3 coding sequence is TGCAGTATTCAAGGGAGCAGGGGAAAACTGTTTTTT. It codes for CSIQGSRGKLFF.

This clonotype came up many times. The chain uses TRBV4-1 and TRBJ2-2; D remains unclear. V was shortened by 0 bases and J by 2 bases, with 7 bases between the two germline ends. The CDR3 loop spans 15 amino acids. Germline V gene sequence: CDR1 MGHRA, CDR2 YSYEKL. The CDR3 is CASSQDPLNTGELFF. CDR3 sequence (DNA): TGCGCCAGCAGCCAAGATCCGCTAAACACCGGGGAGCTGTTTTTT.

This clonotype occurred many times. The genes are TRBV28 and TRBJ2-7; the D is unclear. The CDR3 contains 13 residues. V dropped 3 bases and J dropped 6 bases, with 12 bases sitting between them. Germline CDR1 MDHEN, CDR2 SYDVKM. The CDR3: CASSFRSVSEQYF. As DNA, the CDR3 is TGTGCCAGCAGTTTCCGTTCTGTTAGCGAGCAGTACTTC.

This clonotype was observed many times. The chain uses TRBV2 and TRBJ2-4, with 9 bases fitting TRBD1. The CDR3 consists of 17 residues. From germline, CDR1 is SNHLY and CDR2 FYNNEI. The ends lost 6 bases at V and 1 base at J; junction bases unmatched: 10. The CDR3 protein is CASSGTGLFDAKNIQYF. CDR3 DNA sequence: TGTGCCAGCAGCGGGACAGGGTTGTTCGACGCCAAAAACATTCAGTACTTC. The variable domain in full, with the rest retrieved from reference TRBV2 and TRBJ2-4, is EPEVTQTPSHQVTQMGQEVILRCVPISNHLYFYWYRQILGQKVEFLVSFYNNEISEKSEIFDDQFSVERPDGSNFTLKIRSTKLEDSAMYFCASSGTGLFDAKNIQYFGAGTRLSVL.

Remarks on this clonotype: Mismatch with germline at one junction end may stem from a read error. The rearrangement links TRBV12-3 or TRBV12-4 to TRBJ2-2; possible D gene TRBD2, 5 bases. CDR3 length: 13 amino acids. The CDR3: CVSSFRGNGELFF. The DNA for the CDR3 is TGTGTCAGCAGTTTCCGGGGAAACGGGGAGCTGTTTTTT.

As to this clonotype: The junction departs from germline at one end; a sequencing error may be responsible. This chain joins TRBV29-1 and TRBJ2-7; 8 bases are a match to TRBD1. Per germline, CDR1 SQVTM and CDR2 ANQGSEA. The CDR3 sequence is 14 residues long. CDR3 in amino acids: CSVQPRQGNYEKYF. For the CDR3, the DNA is TGCAGCGTCCAACCTAGACAGGGGAACTACGAGAAGTACTTC.